This is a list of T cell receptor beta chains from one sample in a study of blood T cell repertoires in COVID-19. Data came from immunoSEQ multiplex PCR; TCRdb stores just in-frame clones and leaves some out. The table includes under 200,000 clones, approximately 90% detected once. Specimen: peripheral blood. These receptors came from a man over 45 who had recovered from COVID-19. The CDR3 runs from the conserved cysteine through the conserved F or W. A D gene is named only where the DNA matches it firmly. Clone size is given for some rows only: seen once, a few or many times, or a class if the clone is expanded.

TRBJ2-2 | NA | TRBV19 | NA | CASSPRGQRVAGELFF | TGTGCCAGTAGTCCCCGGGGCCAGCGGGTCGCCGGGGAGCTGTTTTTT
TRBJ1-4 | NA | TRBV28 | NA | CATGGMGEKLFF | TGTGCCACCGGGGGGATGGGGGAAAAACTGTTTTTT
TRBJ2-1 | NA | TRBV9 | TRBD2 | CASSPRSREGYNEQFF | TGTGCCAGCAGCCCTCGGTCGAGGGAGGGTTACAATGAGCAGTTCTTC
TRBJ2-7 | NA | TRBV19 | TRBD1 | CASSKTGTGGYEQYF | TGTGCCAGTAGTAAAACCGGGACAGGGGGCTACGAGCAGTACTTC
TRBJ2-1 | NA | TRBV27 | TRBD1 | CASSFRQGVGEQFF | TGTGCCAGCAGTTTTCGGCAGGGGGTCGGTGAGCAGTTCTTC
TRBJ2-7 | few | TRBV6-2/TRBV6-3 | TRBD2 | CASSSPFERGYEQYF | TGTGCCAGCAGTTCACCTTTCGAGCGGGGCTACGAGCAGTACTTC
TRBJ2-6 | NA | TRBV2 | TRBD1 | CASRLQGARGANVLTF | TGTGCCAGCAGACTCCAGGGGGCGCGAGGGGCCAACGTCCTGACTTTC
TRBJ1-5 | NA | TRBV19 | TRBD1 | CASRRQGLVQPQHF | TGTGCCAGTAGACGACAGGGGTTGGTGCAGCCCCAGCATTTT
TRBJ2-3 | NA | TRBV27 | TRBD1 | CASSWTGADTQYF | TGTGCCAGCAGTTGGACAGGGGCAGATACGCAGTATTTT
TRBJ2-1 | NA | TRBV7-3 | TRBD2 | CASSTTWLAGVCTYNEQFF | TGTGCCAGCAGCACGACTTGGCTAGCGGGAGTATGCACTTACAATGAGCAGTTCTTC
TRBJ1-2 | NA | TRBV7-2 | TRBD1 | CASSLETGYGYTF | TGTGCCAGCAGCTTAGAGACAGGGTATGGCTACACCTTC
TRBJ1-1 | NA | TRBV7-9 | NA | CASSLLGRVVTEAFF | TGTGCCAGCAGCTTATTGGGGAGGGTAGTCACTGAAGCTTTCTTT
TRBJ2-2 | NA | TRBV27 | NA | CASSSLASRTGELFF | TGTGCCAGCAGTTCCCTAGCTAGCAGGACCGGGGAGCTGTTTTTT
TRBJ2-1 | once | TRBV24-1 | TRBD1 | CATSDPGDRGTNEQFF | TGTGCCACCAGTGACCCCGGGGACAGGGGTACGAATGAGCAGTTCTTC
TRBJ1-1 | NA | TRBV29-1 | TRBD1 | CSVRDRAEAFF | TGCAGCGTTCGGGACAGAGCTGAAGCTTTCTTT
TRBJ2-3 | NA | TRBV7-9 | TRBD2 | CASSLVGSGGAEDTQYF | TGTGCCAGCAGCTTAGTAGGTAGCGGGGGGGCCGAAGATACGCAGTATTTT
TRBJ2-1 | NA | TRBV9 | NA | CASSGWRAGNEQFF | TGTGCCAGCAGCGGATGGAGGGCCGGGAATGAGCAGTTCTTC
TRBJ2-5 | NA | TRBV15 | NA | CATSRGRDSVRETQYF | TGTGCCACCAGCAGAGGCCGGGACTCGGTTCGAGAGACCCAGTACTTC
TRBJ2-2 | NA | TRBV7-2 | NA | CASSFRTANTGELFF | TGTGCCAGCAGCTTCAGGACAGCTAACACCGGGGAGCTGTTTTTT
TRBJ1-2 | NA | TRBV6-5 | TRBD1 | CASSGQGLSYTF | TGTGCCAGCAGCGGACAGGGTCTGAGCTACACCTTC
TRBJ2-7 | NA | TRBV11-2 | NA | CASSLDRQANEQYF | TGTGCCAGCAGCTTAGATCGGCAGGCCAACGAGCAGTACTTC
TRBJ1-4 | NA | TRBV6-5 | NA | CASRRQINEKLFF | TGTGCCAGCAGACGACAGATTAATGAAAAACTGTTTTTT
TRBJ2-3 | NA | TRBV28 | NA | CASSLSFRQEDTQYF | TGTGCCAGCAGTTTATCCTTTCGTCAGGAAGATACGCAGTATTTT
TRBJ2-1 | NA | TRBV19 | TRBD2 | CASSIRSGASGRARDEQFF | TGTGCCAGTAGTATTCGCTCGGGAGCTAGCGGGAGGGCCAGGGATGAGCAGTTCTTC
TRBJ1-2 | NA | TRBV3-1/TRBV3-2 | NA | CASSPWRESYGYTF | TGTGCCAGCAGCCCGTGGAGGGAAAGCTATGGCTACACCTTC
TRBJ1-1 | NA | TRBV11-3 | NA | CASSLADVETEAFF | TGTGCCAGCAGCTTAGCCGATGTGGAGACTGAAGCTTTCTTT
TRBJ1-2 | NA | TRBV7-2 | NA | CASSLGSVANYGYTF | TGTGCCAGCAGCTTAGGGTCGGTAGCTAACTATGGCTACACCTTC
TRBJ2-5 | NA | TRBV14 | NA | CASSRIREGYHYF | TGTGCCAGCAGCCGTATTCGCGAGGGCTACCATTACTTC
TRBJ1-4 | NA | TRBV18 | TRBD1 | CASSRQGGDEKLFF | TGTGCCAGCTCCCGCCAGGGGGGAGATGAAAAACTGTTTTTT
TRBJ2-1 | NA | TRBV5-1 | TRBD1 | CASSPGQGSYNEQFF | TGCGCCAGCAGCCCAGGACAGGGGTCCTACAATGAGCAGTTCTTC
TRBJ1-1 | NA | TRBV2 | TRBD1 | CASRATGGTEAFF | TGTGCCAGCAGGGCGACAGGGGGCACTGAAGCTTTCTTT
TRBJ1-1 | NA | TRBV14 | NA | CASSRNQGMNTEAFF | TGTGCCAGCAGCCGGAATCAGGGGATGAACACTGAAGCTTTCTTT
TRBJ1-1 | NA | TRBV19 | NA | CASTPQGPNTEAFF | TGTGCTTCAACACCCCAGGGGCCGAACACTGAAGCTTTCTTT
TRBJ1-2 | NA | TRBV18 | NA | CASSPDNREGYTF | TGTGCCAGCTCACCGGACAACCGGGAGGGCTACACCTTC
TRBJ2-2 | NA | TRBV19 | NA | CAVRRGGTTGELFF | TGTGCCGTCCGCCGAGGCGGGACCACCGGGGAGCTGTTTTTT
TRBJ2-1 | NA | TRBV3-1/TRBV3-2 | NA | CASSQLGTPTDEQFF | TGTGCCAGCAGCCAACTTGGGACACCCACCGATGAGCAGTTCTTC